The rows below give T cell receptor beta chains drawn from one sample of a study of T cell changes during pregnancy in multiple sclerosis. The table came from immunoSEQ multiplex PCR; TCRdb's copy has only in-frame clones and leaves some out. Among tens of thousands of clones listed, approximately 92% were seen once. Sequenced here: CD8+ T cells from peripheral blood mononuclear cells, sampled before pregnancy. The receptors were sampled from a female donor with multiple sclerosis, enrolled in a pregnancy study. The CDR3 runs from the conserved cysteine through the conserved F or W. The D gene is left open where the match is weak. Size is omitted from some rows. Given values are once, few, many or a class for expanded clones.

j_gene	v_gene	abundance	d_gene	CDR3aa	CDR3nt
TRBJ2-7	TRBV6-5	-	TRBD1	CASSPGTGSYEQYF	TGTGCCAGCAGCCCCGGGACAGGGTCCTACGAGCAGTACTTC
TRBJ2-7	TRBV6-6	-	-	CASKPGRDSYEQYF	TGTGCCAGCAAGCCCGGGAGAGATTCCTACGAGCAGTACTTC
TRBJ1-1	TRBV7-9	-	-	CASSLVEGNTEAFF	TGTGCCAGCAGCTTAGTTGAGGGGAACACTGAAGCTTTCTTT
TRBJ2-3	TRBV5-4	-	-	CASRTPGKDTQYF	TGTGCCAGCAGGACTCCCGGGAAAGATACGCAGTATTTT
TRBJ1-2	TRBV7-3	-	-	CASSLGQNYGYTF	TGTGCCAGCAGCTTAGGACAGAACTATGGCTACACCTTC
TRBJ1-4	TRBV6-5	once	-	CASSSEGPPGKLFF	TGTGCCAGCAGTTCTGAGGGTCCGCCAGGAAAACTGTTTTTT
TRBJ1-6	TRBV27	-	-	CASSPDRNSYNSPLHF	TGTGCCAGCAGTCCCGACAGGAACTCCTATAATTCACCCCTCCACTTT
TRBJ1-6	TRBV6-5	-	-	CASGGENNSPLHF	TGTGCCAGCGGAGGGGAGAATAATTCACCCCTCCACTTT
TRBJ2-7	TRBV7-6	-	-	CASSLASVDGAYEQYF	TGTGCCAGCAGCTTAGCGTCGGTCGACGGGGCCTACGAGCAGTACTTC
TRBJ2-7	TRBV27	-	-	CASSFWASSYEQYF	TGTGCCAGCAGTTTCTGGGCGAGCTCCTACGAGCAGTACTTC
TRBJ2-7	TRBV15	-	-	CATSLEGAYEQYF	TGTGCCACCAGCCTTGAGGGGGCCTACGAGCAGTACTTC
TRBJ2-7	TRBV27	-	-	CASSFTPLGGDYEQYF	TGTGCCAGCAGTTTTACCCCCCTTGGCGGAGACTACGAGCAGTACTTC
TRBJ1-5	TRBV5-1	-	TRBD1	CASSLGTGGEVPQHF	TGCGCCAGCAGCCTGGGGACAGGGGGTGAGGTACCCCAGCATTTT
TRBJ2-2	TRBV2	-	-	CASSESPGPGVNTGELFF	TGTGCCAGCAGTGAAAGTCCGGGACCGGGGGTTAACACCGGGGAGCTGTTTTTT
TRBJ1-2	TRBV9	-	-	CASSAPGRDGYTF	TGTGCCAGCAGCGCCCCAGGGAGGGATGGCTACACCTTC
TRBJ2-3	TRBV9	-	-	CASSVAGRQGTDTQYF	TGTGCCAGCAGCGTAGCGGGACGGCAGGGGACAGATACGCAGTATTTT
TRBJ2-2	TRBV7-9	-	-	CASSLSFRERSGFDGELFF	TGTGCCAGCAGCTTAAGTTTCAGGGAACGGAGTGGGTTCGACGGGGAGCTGTTTTTT
TRBJ1-3	TRBV6-1	-	-	CASSETTPSSGNTIYF	TGTGCCAGCAGTGAAACGACTCCGAGCTCTGGAAACACCATATATTTT
TRBJ2-5	TRBV7-6	-	-	CASSLGHGQRETQYF	TGTGCCAGCAGCTTAGGGCATGGACAGAGGGAGACCCAGTACTTC
TRBJ2-2	TRBV7-6	-	-	CASSLEGGPGELFF	TGTGCCAGCAGCTTAGAGGGGGGGCCCGGGGAGCTGTTTTTT
TRBJ2-3	TRBV5-1	-	TRBD2	CASSHFTSGGPDTQYF	TGCGCCAGCAGCCACTTCACTAGCGGGGGCCCAGATACGCAGTATTTT
TRBJ2-7	TRBV29-1	-	TRBD2	CSAVGTSGGGESYEQYF	TGCAGCGCCGTAGGGACTAGCGGAGGAGGGGAATCCTACGAGCAGTACTTC
TRBJ2-1	TRBV19	-	TRBD2	CASSIYLTSGSYNEQFF	TGTGCCAGTAGTATCTACCTGACTAGCGGGAGCTACAATGAGCAGTTCTTC
TRBJ1-4	TRBV9	-	-	CASSVDREGVGKLFF	TGTGCCAGCAGCGTAGACCGTGAGGGAGTCGGAAAACTGTTTTTT
TRBJ1-1	TRBV27	-	-	CASSFRHDTEAFF	TGTGCCAGCAGTTTCCGGCACGACACCGAAGCTTTCTTT
TRBJ2-1	TRBV29-1	-	-	CSVEELYNEQFF	TGCAGCGTTGAAGAGCTATACAATGAGCAGTTCTTC
TRBJ2-5	TRBV5-1	-	-	CASSLSEVTRETQYF	TGCGCCAGCAGCCTGAGTGAGGTTACGAGGGAGACCCAGTACTTC
TRBJ1-1	TRBV6-4	-	-	CASSDSRTAEAFF	TGTGCCAGCAGTGACTCGAGGACTGCTGAAGCTTTCTTT
TRBJ2-5	TRBV7-2	-	TRBD2	CASSWTSGVPIGETQYF	TGTGCCAGCAGCTGGACTAGCGGGGTCCCCATTGGAGAGACCCAGTACTTC
TRBJ2-7	TRBV7-9	once	-	CASSENPGLSSYEQYF	TGTGCCAGCAGCGAGAACCCGGGACTTAGCTCCTACGAGCAGTACTTC